This T cell receptor (beta chain) was found in a study of early T cells in non-severe SARS-CoV-2 infection. This CDR3 comprises 15 residues. J gave up 2 bases and V 6 bases, and 8 bases lay outside the gene matches. One entry per CDR3 protein, called by TCRdb with MiXCR from the 5' RACE reads. The sample has 25,000 to 30,000 distinct CDR3 sequences, approximately 4.8% seen once. This clonotype was counted ten times or more. Sample: whole blood. This TCR was sampled from an adult who was a healthcare worker with PCR-confirmed SARS-CoV-2 infection or an uninfected control (not recorded which). J is TRBJ1-1 and V is TRBV12-3 or TRBV12-4; 8 nucleotides match TRBD1. The DNA for the CDR3 is TGTGCCAGCAGGCTCGGACAGGGAGAAAACACTGAAGCTTTCTTT. Amino acids: CASRLGQGENTEAFF.